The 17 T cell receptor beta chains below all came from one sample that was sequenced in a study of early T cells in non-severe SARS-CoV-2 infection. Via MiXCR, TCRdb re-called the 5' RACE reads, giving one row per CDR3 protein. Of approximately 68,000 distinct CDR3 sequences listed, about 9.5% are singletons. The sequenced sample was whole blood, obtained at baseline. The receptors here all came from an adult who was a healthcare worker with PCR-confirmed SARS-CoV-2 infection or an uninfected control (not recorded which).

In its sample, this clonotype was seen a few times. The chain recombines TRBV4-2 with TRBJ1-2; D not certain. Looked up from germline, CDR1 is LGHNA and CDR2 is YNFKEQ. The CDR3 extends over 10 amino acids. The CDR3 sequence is CDNGEYGYTF. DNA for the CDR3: TGTGACAACGGAGAGTATGGCTACACCTTC.

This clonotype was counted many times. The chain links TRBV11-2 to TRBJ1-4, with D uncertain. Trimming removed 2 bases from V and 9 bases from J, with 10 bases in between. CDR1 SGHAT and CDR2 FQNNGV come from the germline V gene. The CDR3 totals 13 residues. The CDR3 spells CASSLTNTKKLFF. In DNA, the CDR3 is TGTGCCAGCAGCTTAACTAACACGAAAAAACTGTTTTTT.

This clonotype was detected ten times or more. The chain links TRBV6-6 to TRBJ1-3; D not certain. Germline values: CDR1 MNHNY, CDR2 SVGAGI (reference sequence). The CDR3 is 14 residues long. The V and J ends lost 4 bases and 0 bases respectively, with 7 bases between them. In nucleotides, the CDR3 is TGTGCCAGCAGTTTGGGCGGCTCTGGAAACACCATATATTTT. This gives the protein CASSLGGSGNTIYF.

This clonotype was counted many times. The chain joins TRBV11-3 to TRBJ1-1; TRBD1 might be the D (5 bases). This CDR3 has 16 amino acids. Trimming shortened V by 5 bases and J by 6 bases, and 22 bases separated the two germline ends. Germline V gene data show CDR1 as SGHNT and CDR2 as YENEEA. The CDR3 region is CASSLGQFIDGAEAFF. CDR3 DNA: TGTGCCAGCAGCCTGGGGCAGTTTATCGATGGGGCTGAAGCTTTCTTT.

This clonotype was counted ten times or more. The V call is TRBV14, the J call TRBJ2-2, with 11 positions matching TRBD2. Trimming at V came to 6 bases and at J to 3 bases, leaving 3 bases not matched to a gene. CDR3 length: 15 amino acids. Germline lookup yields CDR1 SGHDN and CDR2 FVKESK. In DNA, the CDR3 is TGTGCCAGCAGAGGGACTAGCGGACACACCGGGGAGCTGTTTTTT. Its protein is CASRGTSGHTGELFF.

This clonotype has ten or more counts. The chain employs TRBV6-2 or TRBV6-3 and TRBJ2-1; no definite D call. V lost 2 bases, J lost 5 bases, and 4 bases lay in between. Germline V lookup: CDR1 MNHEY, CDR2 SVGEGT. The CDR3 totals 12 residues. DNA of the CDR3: TGTGCCAGCAGTTACCCCGACAATGAGCAGTTCTTC. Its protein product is CASSYPDNEQFF.

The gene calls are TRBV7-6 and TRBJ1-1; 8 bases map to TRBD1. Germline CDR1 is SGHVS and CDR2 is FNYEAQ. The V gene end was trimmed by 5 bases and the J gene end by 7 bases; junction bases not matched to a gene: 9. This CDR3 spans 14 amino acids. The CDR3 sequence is CASSPTQGEGEAFF. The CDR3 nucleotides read TGTGCCAGCAGCCCAACACAGGGGGAGGGTGAAGCTTTCTTT. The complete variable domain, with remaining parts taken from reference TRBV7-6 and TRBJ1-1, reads GAGVSQSPRYKVTKRGQDVALRCDPISGHVSLYWYRQALGQGPEFLTYFNYEAQQDKSGLPNDRFSAERPEGSISTLTIQRTEQRDSAMYRCASSPTQGEGEAFFGQGTRLTVV.

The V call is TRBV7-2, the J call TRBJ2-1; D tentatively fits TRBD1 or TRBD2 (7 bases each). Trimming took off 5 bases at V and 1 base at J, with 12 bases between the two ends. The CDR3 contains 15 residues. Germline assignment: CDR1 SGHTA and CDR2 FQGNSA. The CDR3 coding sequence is TGTGCCAGCAGCCTCAGGGGGGGGTCCTACAATGAGCAGTTCTTC. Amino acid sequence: CASSLRGGSYNEQFF.

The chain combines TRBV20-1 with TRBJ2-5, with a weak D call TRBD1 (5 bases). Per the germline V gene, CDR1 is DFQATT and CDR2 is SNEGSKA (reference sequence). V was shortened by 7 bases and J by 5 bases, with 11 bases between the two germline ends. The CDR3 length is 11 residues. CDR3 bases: TGCAGTGTCAGGGTGGGGGAGACCCAGTACTTC. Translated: CSVRVGETQYF.

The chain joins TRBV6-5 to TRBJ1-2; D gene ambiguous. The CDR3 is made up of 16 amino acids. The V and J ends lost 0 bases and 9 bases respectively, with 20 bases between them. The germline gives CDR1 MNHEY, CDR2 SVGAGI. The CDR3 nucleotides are TGTGCCAGCAGTTACTCCCACTCGACGTTCTTTTTGAGCTACACCTTC. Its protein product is CASSYSHSTFFLSYTF.

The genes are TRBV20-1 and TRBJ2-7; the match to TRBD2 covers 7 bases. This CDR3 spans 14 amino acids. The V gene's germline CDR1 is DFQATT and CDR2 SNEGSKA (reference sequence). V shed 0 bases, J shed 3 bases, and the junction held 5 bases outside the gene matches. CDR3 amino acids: CSAREGGNRYEQYF. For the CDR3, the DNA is TGCAGTGCTAGAGAGGGAGGGAATCGCTACGAGCAGTACTTC.

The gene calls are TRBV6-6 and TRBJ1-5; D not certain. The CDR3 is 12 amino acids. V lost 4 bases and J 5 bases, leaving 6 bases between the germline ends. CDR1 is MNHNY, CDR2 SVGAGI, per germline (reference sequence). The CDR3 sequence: CASSSVHQPQHF. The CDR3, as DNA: TGTGCCAGCAGTTCCGTACATCAGCCCCAGCATTTT.

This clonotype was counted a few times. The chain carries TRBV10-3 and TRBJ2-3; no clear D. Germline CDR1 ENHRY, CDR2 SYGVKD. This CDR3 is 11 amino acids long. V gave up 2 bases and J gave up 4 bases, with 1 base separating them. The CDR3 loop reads CAISEADTQYF. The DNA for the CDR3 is TGTGCCATCAGTGAGGCAGATACGCAGTATTTT.

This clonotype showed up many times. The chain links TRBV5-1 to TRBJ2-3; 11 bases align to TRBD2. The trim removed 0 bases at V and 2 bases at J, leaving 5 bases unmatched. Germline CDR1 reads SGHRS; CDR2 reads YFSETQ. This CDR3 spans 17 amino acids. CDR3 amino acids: CASSLGGLAVPTDTQYF. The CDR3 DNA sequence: TGCGCCAGCAGCTTGGGGGGACTAGCGGTCCCCACAGATACGCAGTATTTT. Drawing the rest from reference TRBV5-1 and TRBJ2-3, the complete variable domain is KAGVTQTPRYLIKTRGQQVTLSCSPISGHRSVSWYQQTPGQGLQFLFEYFSETQRNKGNFPGRFSGRQFSNSRSEMNVSTLELGDSALYLCASSLGGLAVPTDTQYFGPGTRLTVL.

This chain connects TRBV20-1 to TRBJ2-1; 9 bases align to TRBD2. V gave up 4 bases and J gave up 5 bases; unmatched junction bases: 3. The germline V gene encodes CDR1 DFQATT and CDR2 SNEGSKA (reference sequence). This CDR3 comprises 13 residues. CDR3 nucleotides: TGCAGTGCTATCGCGGGGGGGAACAATGAGCAGTTCTTC. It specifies CSAIAGGNNEQFF.

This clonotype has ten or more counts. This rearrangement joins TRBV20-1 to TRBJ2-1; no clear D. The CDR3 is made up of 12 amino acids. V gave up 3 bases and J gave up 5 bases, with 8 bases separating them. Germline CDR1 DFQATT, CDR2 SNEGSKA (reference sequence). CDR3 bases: TGCAGTGCTAGTGGAGTTGACAATGAGCAGTTCTTC. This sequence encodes CSASGVDNEQFF.

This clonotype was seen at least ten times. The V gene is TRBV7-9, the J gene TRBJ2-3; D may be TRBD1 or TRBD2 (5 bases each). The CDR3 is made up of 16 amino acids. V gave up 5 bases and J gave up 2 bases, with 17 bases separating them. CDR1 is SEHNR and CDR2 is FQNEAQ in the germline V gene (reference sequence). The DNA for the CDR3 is TGTGCCAGCAGCCGAGGGGAATACACGATCACAGATACGCAGTATTTT. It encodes CASSRGEYTITDTQYF. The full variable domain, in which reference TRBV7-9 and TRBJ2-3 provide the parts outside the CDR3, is DTGVSQNPRHKITKRGQNVTFRCDPISEHNRLYWYRQTLGQGPEFLTYFQNEAQLEKSRLLSDRFSAERPKGSFSTLEIQRTEQGDSAMYLCASSRGEYTITDTQYFGPGTRLTVL.